The 16 T cell receptor beta chains below were found in one sample sequenced in a study of T cell changes during pregnancy in multiple sclerosis. Only in-frame clones appear in the TCRdb table, and some are missing; sequencing was by immunoSEQ multiplex PCR. The top ten clones hold 7.7% of a sample with some 22,000 clones, approximately 84% of them seen once. The sequencing used CD8+ T cells from peripheral blood mononuclear cells, collected after pregnancy. These receptors originate from a female donor with multiple sclerosis, enrolled in a pregnancy study.

The V call is TRBV27, the J call TRBJ1-5; D remains ambiguous. Trimming shortened V by 3 bases and J by 7 bases, and 13 bases separated the two germline ends. The germline V gene has CDR1 MNHEY and CDR2 SMNVEV (reference sequence). This CDR3 has 14 residues. The CDR3 loop reads CASSFSGFRQPQHF. Here the CDR3 DNA reads TGTGCCAGCAGTTTCTCGGGGTTTCGCCAGCCCCAGCATTTT.

V usage is TRBV5-4 and J usage is TRBJ2-5; no clear D gene. Per the germline V gene, CDR1 is SGHNT and CDR2 is YYREEE (reference sequence). V was clipped by 0 bases and J by 5 bases, with 8 bases between them. This CDR3 is 13 amino acids long. The chain's CDR3 is CASSLVRTETQYF. CDR3 in DNA: TGTGCCAGCAGCTTGGTCCGAACTGAGACCCAGTACTTC.

The genes are TRBV7-9 and TRBJ2-3; D is unclear. V was trimmed by 0 bases and J by 3 bases, leaving 7 bases between them. The CDR3 loop spans 14 amino acids. The germline CDR1 and CDR2 sequences are SEHNR and FQNEAQ (reference sequence). CDR3 sequence: CASSLAYGTDTQYF. The CDR3 DNA reads TGTGCCAGCAGCTTAGCATACGGTACAGATACGCAGTATTTT. Supplemented by reference TRBV7-9 and TRBJ2-3, the full variable domain reads DTGVSQNPRHKITKRGQNVTFRCDPISEHNRLYWYRQTLGQGPEFLTYFQNEAQLEKSRLLSDRFSAERPKGSFSTLEIQRTEQGDSAMYLCASSLAYGTDTQYFGPGTRLTVL.

The CDR3 nucleotides are TGTGCCAGCAGCTCCCGGACTAGCGGCACAGATACGCAGTATTTT. This sequence encodes CASSSRTSGTDTQYF. The V gene is TRBV11-3, the J gene TRBJ2-3; 9 bases line up with TRBD2. Losses at the gene ends were 4 bases for V and 1 base for J; bases not matched to a gene: 3. Germline CDR1 is SGHNT and CDR2 is YENEEA. The CDR3 has 15 amino acids.

CDR3 protein: CASLNRDRGFVTGELFF. For the CDR3, the DNA is TGTGCCAGCCTGAACCGGGACAGGGGGTTTGTCACCGGGGAGCTGTTTTTT. The rearrangement uses TRBV19 and TRBJ2-2; 11 positions match TRBD1. This CDR3 is 17 amino acids long. Per germline, CDR1 LNHDA and CDR2 SQIVND (reference sequence). V was clipped by 9 bases and J by 4 bases; unmatched bases: 13.

The genes are TRBV6-4 and TRBJ2-3, with 9 bases fitting TRBD2. Looked up from germline, CDR1 is MRHNA and CDR2 is SNTAGT. The CDR3 totals 16 residues. Trimming took 0 bases from V and 4 from J; bases not matched to a gene: 5. The CDR3 here is CASSDSVAGAPDTQYF. The CDR3 nucleotides are TGTGCCAGCAGTGACTCTGTAGCGGGAGCCCCAGATACGCAGTATTTT.

The V and J genes are TRBV5-4 and TRBJ2-1, with TRBD2 matching 15 bases. CDR3 length: 16 amino acids. V was clipped by 4 bases and J by 5 bases; unmatched bases: 4. The germline V gene has CDR1 SGHNT and CDR2 YYREEE (reference sequence). The CDR3 DNA follows: TGTGCCAGCAGCGGGACTAGCGGGAGGAGGAACAATGAGCAGTTCTTC. Translated: CASSGTSGRRNNEQFF.

The rearrangement joins TRBV29-1 to TRBJ2-5; D is perhaps TRBD2 (6 bases). The V and J ends lost 5 bases and 1 base respectively, with 11 bases between them. This CDR3 comprises 13 residues. Looked up from germline, CDR1 is SQVTM and CDR2 is ANQGSEA. CDR3 sequence reads: CSVSRDFQETQYF. The CDR3 DNA reads TGCAGCGTTTCCCGGGACTTCCAAGAGACCCAGTACTTC.

This chain joins TRBV27 and TRBJ1-1; D may be TRBD1 (5 bases). The germline gives CDR1 MNHEY, CDR2 SMNVEV (reference sequence). The V gene lost 4 bases and the J gene lost 4 bases, with 16 bases spanning the gap. The CDR3 totals 15 residues. Written as DNA, the CDR3 is TGTGCCAGCAGTTACCGGGGGAGGGTTGGCACTGAAGCTTTCTTT. It translates to CASSYRGRVGTEAFF.

The chain joins TRBV6-1 to TRBJ2-3; D may be TRBD1 (6 bases). V lost 6 bases to trimming and J lost 3 bases, with 10 bases between them. Germline lookup yields CDR1 MNHNS and CDR2 SASEGT. The CDR3 has 13 amino acids. CDR3 loop: CASSRQGTDTQYF. CDR3 bases: TGTGCCAGCAGCCGCCAGGGGACAGATACGCAGTATTTT.

The chain has TRBV4-2 and TRBJ2-1; TRBD1 is a possible D gene (5 bases). The CDR3 spans 16 residues. Germline V CDR1 and CDR2: LGHNA, YNFKEQ. Trimming shortened V by 1 base and J by 2 bases, and 12 bases separated the two germline ends. In DNA, the CDR3 is TGTGCCAGCAGCCAAGTGGGGCTAACCACCTACAATGAGCAGTTCTTC. This translates into CASSQVGLTTYNEQFF.

The V and J genes are TRBV7-9 and TRBJ2-5, with D maybe TRBD1 (8 bases). The J call is in doubt because the DNA end fits TRBJ2-7 better. Looked up from germline, CDR1 is SEHNR and CDR2 is FQNEAQ (reference sequence). The CDR3 has 15 residues. CDR3 sequence: CASSSMDRDYYEQYF. The DNA for the CDR3 is TGTGCCAGCAGCTCCATGGACAGGGACTACTACGAGCAGTACTTC.

The chain combines TRBV5-1 with TRBJ2-7, with 11 bases that match TRBD1. CDR1 SGHRS and CDR2 YFSETQ come from the germline V gene. V dropped 4 bases and J dropped 3; count of bases not matched to a gene: 12. CDR3 length: 17 amino acids. The CDR3 region has the DNA TGCGCCAGCAGCGACGGACAGGGGGCGATTAAAGGCTACGAGCAGTACTTC. It codes for CASSDGQGAIKGYEQYF.

This chain connects TRBV5-1 to TRBJ1-2; D unresolved. The CDR3 is made up of 14 amino acids. Germline CDR1 reads SGHRS; CDR2 reads YFSETQ. Between the trimmed V and J ends, which lost 2 bases and 4 bases, there was a span of 12 bases. CDR3 DNA sequence: TGCGCCAGCAGCTTCCAGGCGCACCTCTATGGCTACACCTTC. Its protein is CASSFQAHLYGYTF. Full variable domain (remainder filled in from reference TRBV5-1 and TRBJ1-2): KAGVTQTPRYLIKTRGQQVTLSCSPISGHRSVSWYQQTPGQGLQFLFEYFSETQRNKGNFPGRFSGRQFSNSRSEMNVSTLELGDSALYLCASSFQAHLYGYTFGSGTRLTVV.

CDR3 bases: TGTGCCAGCAGCGTAGCTACCGCGGAAGGCGAGCAGTACTTC. Its protein is CASSVATAEGEQYF. This chain links TRBV9 with TRBJ2-7; D unclear. The CDR3 covers 14 residues. Per the germline V gene, CDR1 is SGDLS and CDR2 is YYNGEE. Deletions cut 0 bases from V and 6 bases from J, with 13 bases between.

The rearrangement uses TRBV4-1 and TRBJ1-1; D possibly corresponds to TRBD1 (6 bases). The ends were cut back, 3 bases at V and 4 bases at J, with 15 bases in the middle. Germline V gene data show CDR1 as MGHRA and CDR2 as YSYEKL. This CDR3 spans 15 amino acids. Here the CDR3 DNA reads TGCGCCAGCAGCCAGGGGCGCCAGGGGCCCACTGAAGCTTTCTTT. Protein product: CASSQGRQGPTEAFF.